This T cell receptor beta chain emerged from a study of blood T cell repertoires in COVID-19. Overall study context: Acute and convalescent COVID-19 samples came from the United States, Italy and Spain. T cells, B-cell-depleted T cells, or PBMCs provided the cDNA or gDNA that served as material.

Per germline, CDR1 MNHNY and CDR2 SVGAGI (reference sequence). With 4 bases clipped from V and 5 bases from J, the junction kept 10 bases outside the gene matches. The CDR3 extends over 15 amino acids. In the original workflow: Nucleated cell number was recorded as an estimate derived from reference gene primer amplification. The table came from immunoSEQ multiplex PCR; TCRdb's copy has only in-frame clones and leaves some out. The DNA was the basis for D and trimming; V, J and clone size are from that table. Of hundreds of thousands of clones listed, 70% to 85% are singletons. The sequence was obtained from a man aged 80 or over with acute or convalescent COVID-19. Sequenced input: peripheral blood. The V and J genes are TRBV6-6 and TRBJ1-2; 7 positions agree with TRBD1. The CDR3 DNA reads TGTGCCAGCAGTTCCCCCAAGGGGGCCGAGTATGGCTACACCTTC. It yields the protein CASSSPKGAEYGYTF.